Here is one TCR beta chain with its context. Its antigen is as yet unknown. The data are from a study of early stage breast cancer tumors. Study outcomes and limitations: Blood repertoires resembled normal breast more than tumor. Chain pairing and CD4, CD8 or FOXP3 expression were not captured.

Generated by immunoSEQ multiplex PCR, the TCRdb table keeps only in-frame clones and is missing some. The sample lists 25,000 to 35,000 clones, roughly three fifths occurring once. Roughly 17-50 mg of tissue was diced for each tumor. Germline values: CDR1 LGHNA, CDR2 YSLEER. The junction had 6 bases not matched to a gene; V was cut back by 1 base and J by 3 bases. CDR3 length: 17 residues. Sequencing was done on a sample of breast tumor tissue. J is TRBJ2-6 and V is TRBV4-3, with 7 bases matching TRBD1. The origin of this receptor is a person in their fifties with breast cancer. In DNA, the CDR3 is TGCGCCAGCAGCCAAGGGGCACAGGGGTATGGGGCCAACGTCCTGACTTTC. As protein: CASSQGAQGYGANVLTF.